These T cell receptor beta chains were read from a single sample in a study of early T cells in non-severe SARS-CoV-2 infection. TCRdb used MiXCR to reprocess the 5' RACE reads, holding one entry per CDR3 protein. Of 90,000 to 120,000 distinct CDR3 sequences listed, around 10% were seen once; the top ten hold about 7.6%. The source material was whole blood. These receptors were collected from an adult who was a healthcare worker with PCR-confirmed SARS-CoV-2 infection or an uninfected control (not recorded which). Each CDR3 is given with its conserved first and last residue. D genes are given only for firm matches. The size of a clone is reported for some rows only, either as once, few or many, or as a class for expanded clones.

d_call: TRBD2; clone_size: many; v_call: TRBV28; j_call: TRBJ2-2; cdr3_nt: TGTGCCAGCAGTCCGCGAGCGGGAGGACCGTCGAACACCGGGGAGCTGTTTTTT; cdr3_aa: CASSPRAGGPSNTGELFF
d_call: TRBD1; clone_size: many; v_call: TRBV2; j_call: TRBJ1-6; cdr3_nt: TGTGCCAGCCGACTTGGGGACAGGGGATCACCCCTCCACTTT; cdr3_aa: CASRLGDRGSPLHF
d_call: .; clone_size: .; v_call: TRBV7-9; j_call: TRBJ1-1; cdr3_nt: TGTGCCAGCAGCCCCGGTAGGGGCCAAATGAACACTGAAGCTTTCTTT; cdr3_aa: CASSPGRGQMNTEAFF
d_call: .; clone_size: .; v_call: TRBV29-1; j_call: TRBJ2-3; cdr3_nt: TGCAGCGGTGTAGGGGCGGCAGATACGCAGTATTTT; cdr3_aa: CSGVGAADTQYF
d_call: .; clone_size: few; v_call: TRBV30; j_call: TRBJ2-3; cdr3_nt: TGTGCCTGGAGTGTGGCAGGGGGCACAGATACGCAGTATTTT; cdr3_aa: CAWSVAGGTDTQYF
d_call: .; clone_size: many; v_call: TRBV4-3; j_call: TRBJ2-2; cdr3_nt: TGCGCCAGCAGCCAAGACCCGGGGCCGAACACCGGGGAGCTGTTTTTT; cdr3_aa: CASSQDPGPNTGELFF
d_call: .; clone_size: .; v_call: TRBV24-1; j_call: TRBJ2-7; cdr3_nt: TGTGCCACCAGTGATTCAGACAGGTTCGGGGCCGAGCAGTACTTC; cdr3_aa: CATSDSDRFGAEQYF
d_call: TRBD1; clone_size: few; v_call: TRBV6-1; j_call: TRBJ1-5; cdr3_nt: TGTGCCAGCGCGGCCCAGACAGGGAACAATCAGCCCCAGCATTTT; cdr3_aa: CASAAQTGNNQPQHF
d_call: .; clone_size: .; v_call: TRBV11-2; j_call: TRBJ1-5; cdr3_nt: TGTGCCAGCAGCTCTGGGGTCGGCCTGAGTCAGCCCCAGCATTTT; cdr3_aa: CASSSGVGLSQPQHF
d_call: .; clone_size: many; v_call: TRBV6-2/TRBV6-3; j_call: TRBJ2-5; cdr3_nt: TGTGCCAGCAGCACACACCGCACCCTACAAGAGACCCAGTACTTC; cdr3_aa: CASSTHRTLQETQYF
d_call: .; clone_size: few; v_call: TRBV7-8; j_call: TRBJ1-6; cdr3_nt: TGTGCCAGCAGCTCTAATTCACCCCTCCACTTT; cdr3_aa: CASSSNSPLHF
d_call: .; clone_size: once; v_call: TRBV9; j_call: TRBJ1-1; cdr3_nt: TGTGCCAGCAGCGGGGGAAATACAGGCGGCGCTTTCTTT; cdr3_aa: CASSGGNTGGAFF
d_call: .; clone_size: many; v_call: TRBV7-6; j_call: TRBJ2-5; cdr3_nt: TGTGCCAGCAGCTTAGGCGCTTGGGACAAGAAAACCCCTGGGACCCAGTACTTC; cdr3_aa: CASSLGAWDKKTPGTQYF
d_call: TRBD1; clone_size: .; v_call: TRBV4-3; j_call: TRBJ2-3; cdr3_nt: TGCGCCAGCAGCCAAGACTGGGACAGGGATACGCAGTATTTT; cdr3_aa: CASSQDWDRDTQYF
d_call: .; clone_size: few; v_call: TRBV20-1; j_call: TRBJ2-1; cdr3_nt: TGCAGTGCTAGAGATTCCCGCCAGTACAATGAGCAGTTCTTC; cdr3_aa: CSARDSRQYNEQFF
d_call: .; clone_size: .; v_call: TRBV9; j_call: TRBJ2-7; cdr3_nt: TGTGCCAGCAGCGGAGGGCGAGAGCAGTACTTC; cdr3_aa: CASSGGREQYF
d_call: .; clone_size: few; v_call: TRBV15; j_call: TRBJ2-7; cdr3_nt: TGTGCCACCAGCAGAGATTATGAGTACGAGCAGTACTTC; cdr3_aa: CATSRDYEYEQYF
d_call: .; clone_size: once; v_call: TRBV4-2; j_call: TRBJ2-7; cdr3_nt: TGTGCCAGCAGCCAAGCCGGCGGAACCTACGAGCAGTACTTC; cdr3_aa: CASSQAGGTYEQYF
d_call: .; clone_size: .; v_call: TRBV10-3; j_call: TRBJ2-7; cdr3_nt: TGTGCCATCAGTGACCGTCTCTTCGGGGACAACGAGCAGTACTTC; cdr3_aa: CAISDRLFGDNEQYF
d_call: TRBD1; clone_size: many; v_call: TRBV9; j_call: TRBJ1-1; cdr3_nt: TGTGCCAGCAGCGCGCGGACAGGGGACATGAACACTGAAGCTTTCTTT; cdr3_aa: CASSARTGDMNTEAFF
d_call: .; clone_size: .; v_call: TRBV5-1; j_call: TRBJ1-2; cdr3_nt: TGCGCCAGCAGCTTGGTATCCAGCGGCAACTATGGCTACACCTTC; cdr3_aa: CASSLVSSGNYGYTF
d_call: .; clone_size: few; v_call: TRBV20-1; j_call: TRBJ1-1; cdr3_nt: TGCAGTGCTACCTTTGAATTGGTTGGTTCATTCCGGCCAAGAAAAACTGAAGTTTTCTTT; cdr3_aa: CSATFELVGSFRPRKTEVFF
d_call: .; clone_size: few; v_call: TRBV12-3/TRBV12-4; j_call: TRBJ2-1; cdr3_nt: TGTGCCAGCAGTCCGAGTGGACCGATCAATGAGCAGTTCTTC; cdr3_aa: CASSPSGPINEQFF
d_call: TRBD1; clone_size: few; v_call: TRBV20-1; j_call: TRBJ2-3; cdr3_nt: TGCAGTGCTAGAGGGACAGGTCCTAACACAGATACGCAGTATTTT; cdr3_aa: CSARGTGPNTDTQYF
d_call: .; clone_size: many; v_call: TRBV6-5; j_call: TRBJ2-7; cdr3_nt: TGTGCCAGCAGTTCTGGTCTCGAGCAGTACTTC; cdr3_aa: CASSSGLEQYF
d_call: .; clone_size: few; v_call: TRBV7-2; j_call: TRBJ2-1; cdr3_nt: TGTGCCAGCAGGGGTGTAGGGATCAATGAGCAGTTCTTC; cdr3_aa: CASRGVGINEQFF
d_call: .; clone_size: .; v_call: TRBV14; j_call: TRBJ1-2; cdr3_nt: TGTGCCAGCAGCTTGAGCAGGGTGCGAGGCTACACCTTC; cdr3_aa: CASSLSRVRGYTF
d_call: TRBD2; clone_size: .; v_call: TRBV5-6; j_call: TRBJ2-2; cdr3_nt: TGTGCCAGCAGCTTGATAGCGGGAGGTAACACCGGGGAGCTGTTTTTT; cdr3_aa: CASSLIAGGNTGELFF
d_call: TRBD2; clone_size: few; v_call: TRBV20-1; j_call: TRBJ2-7; cdr3_nt: TGCAGTGCCAAGGGACTAGCGGATACCTACGAGCAGTACTTC; cdr3_aa: CSAKGLADTYEQYF
d_call: .; clone_size: few; v_call: TRBV10-3; j_call: TRBJ2-2; cdr3_nt: TGTGCCATCAGTGATCACAAGAACACCGGGGAGCTGTTTTTT; cdr3_aa: CAISDHKNTGELFF
d_call: .; clone_size: few; v_call: TRBV5-1; j_call: TRBJ1-1; cdr3_nt: TGCGCCAGCAGCTTGGAGGGAAGGGACACTGAAGCTTTCTTT; cdr3_aa: CASSLEGRDTEAFF
d_call: TRBD2; clone_size: many; v_call: TRBV5-1; j_call: TRBJ2-3; cdr3_nt: TGCGCCAGCAGCTTGCCCCAACTAGCGGGAGGCGCAGATACGCAGTATTTT; cdr3_aa: CASSLPQLAGGADTQYF